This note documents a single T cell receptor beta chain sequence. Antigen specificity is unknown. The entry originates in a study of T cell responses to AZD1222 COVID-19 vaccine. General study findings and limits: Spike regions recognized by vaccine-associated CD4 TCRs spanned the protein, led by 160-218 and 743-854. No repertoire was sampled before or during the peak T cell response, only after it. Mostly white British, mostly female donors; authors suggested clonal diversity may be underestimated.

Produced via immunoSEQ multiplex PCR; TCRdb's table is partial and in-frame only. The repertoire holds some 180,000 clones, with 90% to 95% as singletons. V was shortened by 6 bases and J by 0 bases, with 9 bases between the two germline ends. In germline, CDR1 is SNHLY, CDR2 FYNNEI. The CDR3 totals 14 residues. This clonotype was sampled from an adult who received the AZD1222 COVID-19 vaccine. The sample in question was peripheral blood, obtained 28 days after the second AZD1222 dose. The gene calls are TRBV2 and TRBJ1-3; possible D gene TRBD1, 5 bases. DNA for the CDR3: TGTGCCAGCAGCAGACAGTTCTCTGGAAACACCATATATTTT. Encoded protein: CASSRQFSGNTIYF.